Below are 6 T cell receptor beta chains sequenced from a single sample in a study of shared clonotypes between healthy human individuals. The method was immunoSEQ multiplex PCR; TCRdb's version includes in-frame clones alone and lacks a portion of them. The repertoire consists of hundreds of thousands of clones, with 74% occurring once and the leading ten covering about 1.8%. Source material: memory CD4+ T cells sorted from blood. The subset: CD45RA-negative fraction. All receptors derive from a woman under 40 in good health.

This chain connects TRBV7-9 to TRBJ1-1; TRBD1 agrees at 8 bases. Germline V gives CDR1 SEHNR, CDR2 FQNEAQ (reference sequence). V dropped 6 bases and J dropped 3; count of bases not matched to a gene: 6. This CDR3 region has 14 residues. Here the CDR3 DNA reads TGTGCCAGCAGGCCTAAGACAGGGGACACTGAAGCTTTCTTT. The encoded protein is CASRPKTGDTEAFF.

The chain employs TRBV14 and TRBJ1-1; weak D call: TRBD1 (5 bases). Per the germline V gene, CDR1 is SGHDN and CDR2 is FVKESK. CDR3 size: 15 residues. Trimming left V 2 bases short and J 6 bases short, with 16 bases between. The CDR3 nucleotides read TGTGCCAGCAGCCAACTCCTGGGGGGAGTGGCTGAAGCTTTCTTT. It translates to CASSQLLGGVAEAFF.

The CDR3 region has the DNA TGCGCCAGCAGCGGGCCGGGACAGTCCTCTGGGGCCAACGTCCTGACTTTC. As protein: CASSGPGQSSGANVLTF. The rearrangement links TRBV5-1 to TRBJ2-6; 7 bases align to TRBD1. The germline V gene encodes CDR1 SGHRS and CDR2 YFSETQ. V lost 4 bases to trimming and J lost 0 bases; unmatched junction nucleotides: 7. The CDR3 totals 17 residues.

This clone was detected ten times or more. The same CDR3 arises from other DNA sequences in this sample as well. The chain has TRBV5-1 and TRBJ2-7, with 11 bases identical to TRBD2. With 4 bases clipped from V and 0 bases from J, the junction kept 6 bases outside the gene matches. Germline assignment: CDR1 SGHRS and CDR2 YFSETQ. This CDR3 is built from 16 residues. Here the CDR3 DNA reads TGCGCCAGCAGCCGAACCGGGACTAGCGGCTCCTACGAGCAGTACTTC. It yields the protein CASSRTGTSGSYEQYF.

This chain joins TRBV5-1 and TRBJ1-2; TRBD1 agrees at 9 bases. This CDR3 contains 16 residues. Germline CDR1 is SGHRS and CDR2 is YFSETQ. V lost 0 bases and J lost 8; bases outside the gene matches: 11. The CDR3 protein is CASSLELPGQGSGYTF. CDR3 bases: TGCGCCAGCAGCTTGGAACTCCCGGGACAGGGTTCCGGCTACACCTTC.

V gene TRBV11-3 combines with J gene TRBJ2-7, with a weak D call TRBD2 (6 bases). V gave up 6 bases and J gave up 1 base, with 19 bases separating them. Per the germline V gene, CDR1 is SGHNT and CDR2 is YENEEA. The CDR3 spans 16 residues. As DNA, the CDR3 is TGTGCCAGCAGGGAGCTGGGGGGAGTAATATCCTACGAGCAGTACTTC. This codes for CASRELGGVISYEQYF.